The present T cell receptor beta chain was sequenced within a study of post-analysis software for immune sequencing data. Study-wide results and caveats: Roughly 5 TRBV segments occurring more often in patients than controls included TRBV5-6, TRBV5-1 and TRBV20-1. Controls showed significantly higher normalized Chao1 diversity than did multiple sclerosis patients. Samples from a shared batch, those prepared together, strongly co-clustered by F measure.

This clonotype was recorded a few times. Antigen unknown. The library was made from cDNA and included unique molecular identifiers. TCRdb fed the PCR reads into MiXCR, producing one record per CDR3 protein. The repertoire holds 740,000 or so distinct CDR3 sequences, with roughly half as singletons. Trimming shortened V by 0 bases and J by 3 bases, and 14 bases separated the two germline ends. This CDR3 comprises 16 residues. Germline V lookup: CDR1 MNHEY, CDR2 SVGAGI. The V call is TRBV6-5, the J call TRBJ1-2; weak D call: TRBD1 (6 bases). The specimen was blood. The origin of this receptor is a girl between 10 and 17 years old with multiple sclerosis. CDR3: CASSYSRRGGDYGYTF. The DNA of the CDR3 is TGTGCCAGCAGTTACTCGCGCAGGGGAGGAGACTATGGCTACACCTTC.